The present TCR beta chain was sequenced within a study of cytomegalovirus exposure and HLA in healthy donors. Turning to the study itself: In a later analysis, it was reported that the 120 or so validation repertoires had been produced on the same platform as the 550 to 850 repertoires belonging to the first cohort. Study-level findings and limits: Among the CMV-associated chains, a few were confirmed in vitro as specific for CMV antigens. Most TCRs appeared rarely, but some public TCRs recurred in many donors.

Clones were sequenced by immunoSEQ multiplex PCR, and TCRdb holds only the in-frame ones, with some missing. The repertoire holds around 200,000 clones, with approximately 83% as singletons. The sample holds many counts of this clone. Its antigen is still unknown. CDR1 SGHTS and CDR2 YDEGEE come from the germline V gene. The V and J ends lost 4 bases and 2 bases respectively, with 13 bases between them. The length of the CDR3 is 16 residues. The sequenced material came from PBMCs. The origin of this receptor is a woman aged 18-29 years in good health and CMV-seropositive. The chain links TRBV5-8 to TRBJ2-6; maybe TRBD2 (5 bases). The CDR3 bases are TGTGCCAGCAGCGCGTCGGCCGGGGCTGGGGCCAACGTCCTGACTTTC. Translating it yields CASSASAGAGANVLTF. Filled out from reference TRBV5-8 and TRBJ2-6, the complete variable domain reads EAGVTQSPTHLIKTRGQQATLRCSPISGHTSVYWYQQALGLGLQFLLWYDEGEERNRGNFPPRFSGRQFPNYSSELNVNALELEDSALYLCASSASAGAGANVLTFGAGSRLTVL.